These 11 T cell receptor beta chains came from one sample sequenced in a study of blood T cell repertoires in COVID-19. TCRdb's table, derived via immunoSEQ multiplex PCR, lists solely in-frame clones and lacks some. The sample lists a few hundred thousand clones, approximately 80% seen once, with about 7.7% in the top ten. The sample taken for sequencing was PBMCs or T cells enriched from blood (not recorded which). These receptors came from a woman aged 40 to 50 with acute COVID-19.

The J gene is TRBJ2-7, the V gene TRBV10-3, with TRBD1 identical over 7 bases. Germline lookup yields CDR1 ENHRY and CDR2 SYGVKD. The junction had 1 base not matched to a gene; V was cut back by 3 bases and J by 2 bases. There are 13 residues in the CDR3. Written as DNA, the CDR3 is TGTGCCATCAGTGAAGGACAGGCCTACGAGCAGTACTTC. Its protein product is CAISEGQAYEQYF.

This clone came up a few times. The V gene is TRBV7-2, the J gene TRBJ2-7; D might be TRBD1 (5 bases). Per the germline V gene, CDR1 is SGHTA and CDR2 is FQGNSA. The CDR3 spans 17 residues. V was cut by 1 base and J by 0 bases, with 16 bases left in between. In DNA, the CDR3 is TGTGCCAGCAGCTTAGTAGGTGGTCAGGGAAGCTCCTACGAGCAGTACTTC. This translates into CASSLVGGQGSSYEQYF.

The chain joins TRBV4-3 to TRBJ2-1; no definite D call. V was clipped by 0 bases and J by 0 bases, with 9 bases between them. Germline V gene sequence: CDR1 LGHNA, CDR2 YSLEER. The CDR3 length is 16 residues. The DNA of the CDR3 is TGCGCCAGCAGCCAAGAGGCAGCGAGCTCCTACAATGAGCAGTTCTTC. It is translated as CASSQEAASSYNEQFF.

V usage is TRBV5-1 and J usage is TRBJ2-7; weak D call: TRBD1 (6 bases). The ends were cut back, 10 bases at V and 4 bases at J, with 15 bases in the middle. The CDR3 consists of 12 residues. Germline CDR1 SGHRS, CDR2 YFSETQ. The CDR3 region has the DNA TGCGCCTCACAGGGTTCCCAATACGAGCAGTACTTC. This translates into CASQGSQYEQYF.

The CDR3 spells CASSPQSQYTGELFF. In nucleotides, the CDR3 is TGTGCCAGTAGTCCCCAGTCACAGTACACCGGGGAGCTGTTTTTT. This sequence joins TRBV19 and TRBJ2-2, with D unresolved. This CDR3 spans 15 amino acids. V was clipped by 5 bases and J by 3 bases, with 13 bases between them. The V gene's germline CDR1 is LNHDA and CDR2 SQIVND (reference sequence).

The chain couples TRBV30 to TRBJ1-3; D is unclear. With 5 bases removed from V and 2 bases from J, the gap between germline ends came to 10 bases. Germline CDR1 reads GTSNPN; CDR2 reads SVGIG (reference sequence). The CDR3 covers 13 residues. In DNA, the CDR3 is TGTGCCTGGCTACGATACCCTGGAAACACCATATATTTT. Translating gives CAWLRYPGNTIYF.

J is TRBJ1-6 and V is TRBV27, with a tentative D call TRBD1 (5 bases). Germline V gene data show CDR1 as MNHEY and CDR2 as SMNVEV (reference sequence). The CDR3 length is 17 residues. V was pared by 6 bases and J by 2 bases, with 17 bases between. The CDR3 DNA sequence: TGTGCCAGCAGCATTAAGTCGGGGGGAACCTATAATTCACCCCTCCACTTT. It yields the protein CASSIKSGGTYNSPLHF.

This chain connects TRBV24-1 to TRBJ2-7, with D perhaps TRBD1 (5 bases). The CDR3 runs to 13 residues. Germline V gene sequence: CDR1 KGHDR, CDR2 SFDVKD. Deletions cut 2 bases from V and 3 bases from J, with 7 bases between. The CDR3 DNA reads as TGTGCCACCAGTGATTCAGGGATCTACGAGCAGTACTTC. It codes for CATSDSGIYEQYF.

The genes are TRBV6-1 and TRBJ2-5, with 7 positions matching TRBD1. V was pared by 6 bases and J by 5 bases, with 12 bases of the junction left unmatched. The CDR3 contains 15 residues. Looked up from germline, CDR1 is MNHNS and CDR2 is SASEGT. CDR3 nucleotide sequence: TGTGCCAGCAGGCTATCGACAGGGTGGGAGGAGACCCAGTACTTC. It is translated as CASRLSTGWEETQYF.

As DNA, the CDR3 is TGTGCCAGCAGCCAAGAAGGCGGGAGCGGGGGAGAGACCCAGTACTTC. Translation: CASSQEGGSGGETQYF. V and J are TRBV4-2 and TRBJ2-5, with 8 bases matching TRBD2. Looked up from germline, CDR1 is LGHNA and CDR2 is YNFKEQ. V lost 0 bases to trimming and J lost 4 bases; unmatched junction nucleotides: 7. This CDR3 region has 16 residues.

This clone has more than one count but fewer than ten. This chain connects TRBV24-1 to TRBJ1-2; 7 nucleotides match TRBD1. CDR1 and CDR2 from the germline V gene are KGHDR and SFDVKD. The trim removed 4 bases at V and 8 bases at J, leaving 9 bases unmatched. This CDR3 region has 14 residues. This chain's CDR3 is CATSDPDRVRGYTF. The CDR3, as DNA: TGTGCCACCAGTGACCCCGACAGGGTACGGGGCTACACCTTC.